Listed here are 20 T cell receptor beta chains from one sample, sequenced in a study of blood T cell repertoires in COVID-19. The table came from immunoSEQ multiplex PCR; TCRdb's copy has only in-frame clones and leaves some out. Of about 340,000 clones listed, just over 85% were seen once; the top ten hold roughly 4%. Sequenced input: PBMCs or T cells enriched from blood (not recorded which). The receptors derive from a woman aged 40-49 years with acute COVID-19.

V is TRBV28 and J is TRBJ2-1; D is uncertain. The CDR3 consists of 14 residues. V was clipped by 2 bases and J by 8 bases, with 13 bases between them. CDR1 is MDHEN, CDR2 SYDVKM, per germline. DNA of the CDR3: TGTGCCAGCAGTTTAAGGCCAGGTTGGGATGAGCAGTTCTTC. It translates to CASSLRPGWDEQFF.

This chain connects TRBV6-2 or TRBV6-3 to TRBJ1-5; TRBD1 might be the D (5 bases). Trimming cost V 6 bases and J 7 bases, with 13 bases left between them. Germline V gives CDR1 MNHEY, CDR2 SVGEGT. The CDR3 runs 13 residues. CDR3 in amino acids: CASSQRRQQPQHF. The DNA for the CDR3 is TGTGCCAGCAGCCAACGGCGACAGCAGCCCCAGCATTTT.

The genes are TRBV12-3 or TRBV12-4 and TRBJ2-3; weak D call: TRBD1 (5 bases). The V end was cut by 5 bases, the J end by 7 bases, with 10 bases between. The CDR3 is 12 residues long. The CDR3 DNA sequence: TGTGCCAGCAGTGAGACAGCAAATACGCAGTATTTT. Translating gives CASSETANTQYF.

This chain links TRBV7-2 with TRBJ2-1; D might be TRBD2 (5 bases). The V and J ends lost 4 bases and 12 bases respectively, with 16 bases between them. Germline CDR1 and CDR2: SGHTA and FQGNSA. CDR3 length equals 13 residues. This chain's CDR3 is CASSSDYRSSQFF. The CDR3 coding sequence is TGTGCCAGCAGCTCCGACTACCGCTCTTCGCAGTTCTTC. Together with reference TRBV7-2 and TRBJ2-1, the CDR3 gives the full variable domain: GAGVSQSPSNKVTEKGKDVELRCDPISGHTALYWYRQSLGQGLEFLIYFQGNSAPDKSGLPSDRFSAERTGGSVSTLTIQRTQQEDSAVYLCASSSDYRSSQFFGPGTRLTVL.

This clone was recorded a few times. The CDR3 DNA is TGCAGTGCTAGTCCCCGCCCTACAGGATCAAATTCACCCCTCCACTTT. Its translation is CSASPRPTGSNSPLHF. V and J are TRBV20-1 and TRBJ1-6, with a tentative D call TRBD1 (5 bases). The CDR3 has 16 residues. Trimming shortened V by 3 bases and J by 7 bases, and 19 bases separated the two germline ends. Per the germline V gene, CDR1 is DFQATT and CDR2 is SNEGSKA (reference sequence).

The chain employs TRBV7-2 and TRBJ1-1, with 8 positions matching TRBD1. With V trimmed by 2 bases and J by 11 bases, 13 bases remained unmatched. The CDR3 is 15 amino acids. The V gene's germline CDR1 is SGHTA and CDR2 FQGNSA. The DNA of the CDR3 is TGTGCCAGCAGCTTACGTTCCGGACAGGGAGGGGTTGCTTTCTTT. It specifies CASSLRSGQGGVAFF.

This clone was seen a single time. This chain joins TRBV19 and TRBJ1-5, with a weak D call TRBD1 (6 bases). The V and J ends lost 5 bases and 3 bases respectively, with 17 bases between them. This CDR3 is 16 amino acids long. Germline values: CDR1 LNHDA, CDR2 SQIVND (reference sequence). The CDR3: CASSPRRGGFNQPQHF. The DNA for the CDR3 is TGTGCCAGTAGTCCCCGGAGAGGGGGTTTCAATCAGCCCCAGCATTTT.

CDR3 in DNA: TGTGCCAGCAGTTTTATGGCGGGAGCCCGCAATGAGCAGTTCTTC. It is translated as CASSFMAGARNEQFF. The chain has TRBV27 and TRBJ2-1, with 7 bases matching TRBD2. This CDR3 is 15 amino acids long. Germline values: CDR1 MNHEY, CDR2 SMNVEV (reference sequence). J gave up 6 bases and V 3 bases, and 8 bases lay outside the gene matches.

The chain uses TRBV4-2 and TRBJ2-1, with D perhaps TRBD1 (6 bases). Germline V gene lookup returns CDR1 LGHNA and CDR2 YNFKEQ. V lost 1 base and J 7 bases, leaving 17 bases between the germline ends. This CDR3 is built from 16 residues. CDR3 sequence: CASSQAGAITENEQFF. Here the CDR3 DNA reads TGTGCCAGCAGCCAAGCAGGGGCGATCACAGAAAATGAGCAGTTCTTC.

This chain connects TRBV5-6 to TRBJ1-4, with TRBD1 as a possible D gene (6 bases). V was shortened by 4 bases and J by 6 bases, with 13 bases between the two germline ends. The CDR3 has 14 amino acids. Germline lookup yields CDR1 SGHDT and CDR2 YYEEEE. The CDR3 nucleotides read TGTGCCAGCAGCCCAAGGGACACGGATGAAAAACTGTTTTTT. As protein: CASSPRDTDEKLFF.

This clone showed up just once. The V gene is TRBV18, the J gene TRBJ2-6; D unresolved. The germline CDR1 and CDR2 sequences are KGHSH and LQKENI. With 1 base removed from V and 1 base from J, the gap between germline ends came to 8 bases. The CDR3 sequence is 16 residues long. The DNA for the CDR3 is TGTGCCAGCTCACCACTAGTCCGATCTGGGGCCAACGTCCTGACTTTC. Encoded protein: CASSPLVRSGANVLTF.

This rearrangement joins TRBV5-8 to TRBJ1-6; D uncertain. CDR3 size: 12 residues. V lost 4 bases to trimming and J lost 13 bases, with 12 bases between them. Germline-derived CDR1 and CDR2 are SGHTS and YDEGEE. The CDR3 reads CASSLRLSPLHF. CDR3 sequence (DNA): TGTGCCAGCAGCCTACGCCTTTCCCCCCTCCACTTT. The full variable domain, rest sourced from reference TRBV5-8 and TRBJ1-6, is EAGVTQSPTHLIKTRGQQATLRCSPISGHTSVYWYQQALGLGLQFLLWYDEGEERNRGNFPPRFSGRQFPNYSSELNVNALELEDSALYLCASSLRLSPLHFGNGTRLTVT.

The gene calls are TRBV28 and TRBJ2-5, with D perhaps matching TRBD2 (5 bases). V shed 3 bases and J shed 7 bases, with 15 bases lying between them. The CDR3 is 14 residues long. Looked up from germline, CDR1 is MDHEN and CDR2 is SYDVKM. DNA of the CDR3: TGTGCCAGCAGTTTTAACGGGGTAGGAGGGACCCAGTACTTC. This translates into CASSFNGVGGTQYF.

The chain has TRBV2 and TRBJ1-6; D may be TRBD1 (5 bases). Germline V gene lookup returns CDR1 SNHLY and CDR2 FYNNEI. CDR3 length: 16 residues. Trimming cost V 5 bases and J 10 bases, with 21 bases left between them. CDR3 protein: CASSPAGSGVGSPLHF. Written as DNA, the CDR3 is TGTGCCAGCAGTCCCGCGGGGTCGGGGGTCGGATCACCCCTCCACTTT.

The gene calls are TRBV29-1 and TRBJ1-1; TRBD1 agrees at 7 bases. In germline, CDR1 is SQVTM, CDR2 ANQGSEA. There are 13 residues in the CDR3. J lost 1 base, V lost 4 bases, and 3 bases had no gene match. The CDR3 sequence: CSVADRANTEAFF. The CDR3, as DNA: TGCAGCGTTGCTGACAGGGCGAACACTGAAGCTTTCTTT.

The chain joins TRBV11-2 to TRBJ2-7; 12 nucleotides line up with TRBD2. There are 15 residues in the CDR3. Trimming cost V 5 bases and J 4 bases; bases outside gene matches: 6. Germline CDR1 is SGHAT and CDR2 is FQNNGV. The CDR3 sequence: CASSVLAGGGYEQYF. For the CDR3, the DNA is TGTGCCAGCAGCGTACTAGCGGGGGGCGGATACGAGCAGTACTTC.

The chain is built from TRBV4-2 and TRBJ1-5; D gene ambiguous. The CDR3 has 13 residues. CDR1 and CDR2 from the germline V gene are LGHNA and YNFKEQ. The V gene lost 0 bases and the J gene lost 4 bases, with 4 bases spanning the gap. The CDR3 coding sequence is TGTGCCAGCAGCCAAGAACAGAATCAGCCCCAGCATTTT. Encoded protein: CASSQEQNQPQHF.

The V and J genes are TRBV19 and TRBJ2-1; TRBD2 matches at 10 bases. Germline trimming cut 5 bases from V and 4 bases from J; bases unmatched to any gene: 11. Germline loops: CDR1 LNHDA, CDR2 SQIVND (reference sequence). The CDR3 loop spans 17 amino acids. CDR3 sequence (DNA): TGTGCCAGTAGTCTCAAATCTAGCGGGAGATTATACAATGAGCAGTTCTTC. Protein: CASSLKSSGRLYNEQFF.

The V call is TRBV11-2, the J call TRBJ2-1; 12 nucleotides line up with TRBD2. CDR1 SGHAT and CDR2 FQNNGV come from the germline V gene. The ends lost 5 bases at V and 6 bases at J; junction bases unmatched: 5. This CDR3 is 15 amino acids long. CDR3 protein: CASSKTSGSINEQFF. The CDR3 DNA is TGTGCCAGCAGCAAGACTAGCGGGAGTATCAATGAGCAGTTCTTC.

The chain uses TRBV7-2 and TRBJ1-2; TRBD1 might be the D (6 bases). Germline loops: CDR1 SGHTA, CDR2 FQGNSA. The V gene lost 2 bases and the J gene lost 4 bases, with 17 bases spanning the gap. This CDR3 is 16 amino acids long. The CDR3: CASSLNPLDSSYGYTF. Written as DNA, the CDR3 is TGTGCCAGCAGCTTAAATCCGCTGGACAGTTCCTATGGCTACACCTTC. The full variable domain, with the rest looked up from reference TRBV7-2 and TRBJ1-2, is GAGVSQSPSNKVTEKGKDVELRCDPISGHTALYWYRQSLGQGLEFLIYFQGNSAPDKSGLPSDRFSAERTGGSVSTLTIQRTQQEDSAVYLCASSLNPLDSSYGYTFGSGTRLTVV.